These T cell receptor beta chains were read from a single sample in a study of shared clonotypes between healthy human individuals. Sequencing used immunoSEQ multiplex PCR; TCRdb keeps in-frame clones, though not all of them. This table holds 2.3 million or so clones, approximately 93% found once. Sequencing was carried out using naive CD4+ T cells from PBMCs. The receptors stem from a man in his late teens or twenties in good health. Some clones in this sample may be carry-over from other donors' samples. Each CDR3 is given without its conserved first and last residue. The order of the fields is J gene, clone size, V gene, CDR3 protein. Clone size is stated in some rows and not others, as once, few, many or a class when expanded.

>TRBJ2-3|NA|TRBV6-4
ASRRAGGPTDTQY
>TRBJ2-7|NA|TRBV10-1
ASSGRAGGSYEQY
>TRBJ2-3|NA|TRBV6-5
ASSYSLGRDTQY
>TRBJ1-4|NA|TRBV7-2
ASSLLGANNEKLF
>TRBJ2-1|NA|TRBV7-3
ASSEGWGRGDNEQF
>TRBJ2-3|NA|TRBV19
ASNQRVTDTQY
>TRBJ2-7|NA|TRBV6-5
ASSLRQGKEQY
>TRBJ2-3|NA|TRBV5-1
ASSLGGAGTDTQY
>TRBJ2-1|NA|TRBV5-1
ASSPGTGGSYEQF
>TRBJ2-2|NA|TRBV11-3
ASSWGRTGELF
>TRBJ2-3|NA|TRBV7-8
ASSLSGLY
>TRBJ2-7|NA|TRBV7-8
ASSLAERTGGEQY
>TRBJ1-4|NA|TRBV6-1
ASSEAGLRSEKLF
>TRBJ2-3|NA|TRBV11-2
ASSPLGDTQY
>TRBJ1-2|NA|TRBV4-2
ASSQAAERGYGGYT
>TRBJ1-2|once|TRBV18
ASSSQGVYGYT
>TRBJ1-2|NA|TRBV6-5
ASSRDRAYGYT
>TRBJ1-1|NA|TRBV5-1
ASSFDGGRSTEAF
>TRBJ2-1|NA|TRBV28
ASRTGGSRDPPRF
>TRBJ2-1|NA|TRBV14
ASSQGLAAGPYNEQF
>TRBJ2-4|NA|TRBV9
ASSARVGNIQY
>TRBJ2-6|NA|TRBV7-3
ASSLVDSGANVLT
>TRBJ2-1|NA|TRBV7-2
ASSYSGTNNEQF
>TRBJ2-3|NA|TRBV7-2
ASSPAGVGSTDTQY